This paragraph reports one T cell receptor beta chain. In the original analysis: Estimated nucleated cell counts came from reference gene primer amplification. TCRdb's copy holds only in-frame clones and misses some; the assay was immunoSEQ multiplex PCR. That table furnishes V, J and clone size, whereas the DNA furnished D and trimming. The sample holds 75,000 to 80,000 clones, approximately 78% seen once. These data come from a study of blood T cell repertoires in COVID-19. In the study overall: The United States, Italy and Spain provided the acute and convalescent COVID-19 samples. T cells, B-cell-depleted T cells, or PBMCs provided the cDNA or gDNA that served as material.

Germline V gene lookup returns CDR1 MNHEY and CDR2 SMNVEV (reference sequence). V shed 6 bases, J shed 4 bases, and the junction held 8 bases outside the gene matches. The CDR3 has 15 amino acids. Source material: peripheral blood. V usage is TRBV27 and J usage is TRBJ1-2; 10 bases are shared with TRBD1. The TCR originated in a woman aged 55-75 years with acute or convalescent COVID-19. Here the CDR3 reads CASSPDRGRGYGYTF. The CDR3 DNA reads TGTGCCAGCAGCCCTGACAGGGGGCGCGGCTATGGCTACACCTTC.